This T cell receptor (beta chain) was sequenced during a study of cytomegalovirus exposure and HLA in healthy donors. Findings and caveats of the study: A previous analysis found most TCR beta V segments productive roughly 87% or roughly 30% of the time.

Comment on this clone: What it recognizes is unknown.

This CDR3 region has 12 residues. Germline loops: CDR1 SGHVS, CDR2 FQNEAQ. V lost 4 bases and J lost 6; bases outside the gene matches: 3. 13 Jbeta primers and 60 Vbeta primers were used for the PCR. Clones were read by immunoSEQ multiplex PCR, and TCRdb kept only the in-frame ones, dropping some. The data contain about 150,000 clones, roughly 77% of them singletons. The receptor comes from a human donor in good health. Specimen: PBMCs. The J gene is TRBJ2-7, the V gene TRBV7-8; 7 positions match TRBD2. This CDR3 is CASSSGEGEQYF. Written as DNA, the CDR3 is TGTGCCAGCAGCTCGGGGGAGGGCGAGCAGTACTTC.